This T cell receptor beta chain was captured by sequencing in a study of T cells and Merkel cell carcinoma outcomes. Germline V gives CDR1 LNHDA, CDR2 SQIVND (reference sequence). Trimming shortened V by 3 bases and J by 0 bases, and 5 bases separated the two germline ends. This CDR3 region has 14 residues. Generated by immunoSEQ multiplex PCR, the TCRdb table keeps only in-frame clones and is missing some. The table records 300 to 350 clones, 95% to 98% of them present only once. J is TRBJ1-4 and V is TRBV19; D remains ambiguous. The sequence came from a human donor with Merkel cell carcinoma. The sequencing sample was made of tumor tissue from Merkel cell carcinoma. The CDR3 DNA reads TGTGCCAGTAGTATTCCTCCAACTAATGAAAAACTGTTTTTT. Translating gives CASSIPPTNEKLFF.